This record concerns one TCR beta chain sequence. The antigen is not known. TCRdb recomputed calls from the 5' RACE reads with MiXCR, one row per CDR3 protein. The sample contains under 300,000 distinct CDR3 sequences, around 15% of which appear only once. The sample is drawn from a study of T-cell memory formation after mild COVID-19. The overall study: Clusters of TCRs were largely donor specific. Overall study results and limits: Clones shrinking between day 15 and 85 showed a balanced CD4/CD8 split, and those that grew later tilted toward CD4+.

The CDR3 has 14 amino acids. Germline V gene lookup returns CDR1 MNHEY and CDR2 SMNVEV (reference sequence). Losses at the gene ends were 5 bases for V and 2 bases for J; bases not matched to a gene: 1. Sequencing was done on a sample of PBMCs or a T cell subset sorted from them (not recorded which). This TCR derives from a man aged 18 to 35 who had mild COVID-19 (a few samples of this study predate the infection). Cell type and time point are not known. This chain joins TRBV27 and TRBJ2-1; 9 bases agree with TRBD1. Written as DNA, the CDR3 is TGTGCCAGCAGTAGGACAGGGGCCTACAATGAGCAGTTCTTC. This sequence encodes CASSRTGAYNEQFF.